In its sample, the clone carrying this TCR beta chain was seen a few times. The antigen remains unidentified. Germline loops: CDR1 LNHDA, CDR2 SQIVND (reference sequence). The CDR3 loop spans 15 amino acids. Unmatched junction bases numbered 9, after V lost 4 bases and J lost 5 bases. This sample was included in a study of graft-versus-host responses after intestinal transplantation. Across the study: Every recipient underwent anti-thymocyte globulin induction, then tacrolimus and steroids for three to four years. Points from the study as a whole: Declines in HvG clones occurring early post-transplant were associated with peak circulating GvH clone levels.

TCRdb keeps only in-frame clones here, not all; method: immunoSEQ multiplex PCR. The sample comprises 40,000 to 55,000 clones, around 85% of which are singletons, and about 0.43% rests with the top ten. This TCR was recovered from a human donor who was the organ donor for an intestinal transplant. The specimen comprised unstimulated CD4+ T cells sorted from spleen or lymph node cells, sampled before transplant. The rearrangement joins TRBV19 to TRBJ2-5, with TRBD2 matching 8 bases. CDR3 coding DNA: TGTGCCAGTAGTAGGGCGGGGGGCCCCCAGGAGACCCAGTACTTC. This codes for CASSRAGGPQETQYF.